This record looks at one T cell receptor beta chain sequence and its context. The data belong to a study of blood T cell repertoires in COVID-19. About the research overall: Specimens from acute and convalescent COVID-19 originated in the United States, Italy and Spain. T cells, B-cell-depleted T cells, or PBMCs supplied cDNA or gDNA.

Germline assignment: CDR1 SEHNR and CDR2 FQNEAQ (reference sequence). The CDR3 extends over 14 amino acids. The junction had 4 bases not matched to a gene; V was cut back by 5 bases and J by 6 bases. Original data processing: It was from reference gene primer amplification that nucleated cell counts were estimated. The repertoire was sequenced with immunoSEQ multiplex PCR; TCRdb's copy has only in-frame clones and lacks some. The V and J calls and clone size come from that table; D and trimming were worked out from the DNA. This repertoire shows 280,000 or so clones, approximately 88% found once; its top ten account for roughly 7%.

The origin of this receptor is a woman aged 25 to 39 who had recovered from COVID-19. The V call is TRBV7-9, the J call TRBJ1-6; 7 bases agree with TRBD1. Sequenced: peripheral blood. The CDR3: CASSVRDSNSPLHF. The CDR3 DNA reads TGTGCCAGCAGCGTACGGGACAGTAATTCACCCCTCCACTTT.